This TCR beta chain originates from a study of blood T cell repertoires in COVID-19. Study in general: The United States, Italy and Spain supplied acute and convalescent COVID-19 samples. T cells, B-cell-depleted T cells, or PBMCs supplied cDNA or gDNA.

As handled by the study authors: Reference gene primer amplification in the assay estimated nucleated cell counts. Using immunoSEQ multiplex PCR, the repertoire was profiled, and TCRdb retains in-frame clones only, with some absent. V and J calls and clone size are given by that table; D and trimming were obtained from the DNA. The sample shows about 64,000 clones, 80% to 85% of them seen only once. Sequences were obtained from peripheral blood. The receptor was isolated from a human donor in a cohort sampled during active COVID-19.

CDR3 sequence reads: CASSPQMNTEAFF. The CDR3 DNA reads TGTGCCAGCAGCCCACAGATGAACACTGAAGCTTTCTTT. This chain uses TRBV6-4 with TRBJ1-1, with no clear D. The length of the CDR3 is 13 residues. CDR1 is MRHNA and CDR2 is SNTAGT in the germline V gene. V lost 6 bases and J 0 bases, leaving 8 bases between the germline ends.